A selection of T cell receptor beta chains follows, all from one sample in a study of T cell responses to AZD1222 COVID-19 vaccine. Using immunoSEQ multiplex PCR, the repertoire was profiled, and TCRdb retains in-frame clones only, with some absent. Seen here are about 94,000 clones, around 89% observed once, and the top ten hold about an eighth. The sequences come from peripheral blood, collected 28 days after the second AZD1222 dose. These receptors came from an adult who received the AZD1222 COVID-19 vaccine. Both conserved end residues are part of each CDR3. Fields, in order: clone size, V gene, J gene, D gene, CDR3 protein, CDR3 DNA. D genes are given only for firm matches. Clone size is stated in some rows and not others, as once, few, many or a class when expanded.

abundance: NA; v_gene: TRBV29-1; j_gene: TRBJ2-7; d_gene: NA; CDR3aa: CSVSGGGEQYF; CDR3nt: TGCAGCGTTTCTGGGGGTGGCGAGCAGTACTTC
abundance: NA; v_gene: TRBV11-2; j_gene: TRBJ1-3; d_gene: NA; CDR3aa: CASSRYRGNTIYF; CDR3nt: TGTGCCAGCAGCCGGTATAGAGGAAACACCATATATTTT
abundance: NA; v_gene: TRBV27; j_gene: TRBJ2-7; d_gene: NA; CDR3aa: CASSRPNRVTYEQYF; CDR3nt: TGTGCCAGCAGCCGTCCCAACAGGGTAACCTACGAGCAGTACTTC
abundance: NA; v_gene: TRBV7-8; j_gene: TRBJ1-1; d_gene: TRBD1; CDR3aa: CASSPWGGQGVGAFF; CDR3nt: TGTGCCAGCAGCCCCTGGGGGGGACAGGGAGTAGGAGCTTTCTTT
abundance: NA; v_gene: TRBV6-5; j_gene: TRBJ1-1; d_gene: TRBD1; CDR3aa: CASSYRGREAFF; CDR3nt: TGTGCCAGCAGTTACAGGGGGCGAGAAGCTTTCTTT
abundance: NA; v_gene: TRBV7-9; j_gene: TRBJ1-1; d_gene: TRBD1; CDR3aa: CASSSGDRVWGTEAFF; CDR3nt: TGTGCCAGCAGCTCCGGGGACAGGGTTTGGGGCACTGAAGCTTTCTTT
abundance: NA; v_gene: TRBV7-9; j_gene: TRBJ1-6; d_gene: TRBD1; CDR3aa: CASSSSSGQGVSPLHF; CDR3nt: TGTGCCAGCAGCTCAAGCTCGGGACAGGGCGTTTCACCCCTCCACTTT
abundance: once; v_gene: TRBV11-3; j_gene: TRBJ1-1; d_gene: TRBD1; CDR3aa: CASSPWDRGLNTEAFF; CDR3nt: TGTGCCAGCAGCCCCTGGGACAGGGGCCTGAACACTGAAGCTTTCTTT
abundance: NA; v_gene: TRBV15; j_gene: TRBJ1-2; d_gene: TRBD1; CDR3aa: CATSRDRKGTEYGYTF; CDR3nt: TGTGCCACCAGCAGAGATAGAAAAGGGACAGAGTATGGCTACACCTTC
abundance: NA; v_gene: TRBV6-5; j_gene: TRBJ2-1; d_gene: TRBD2; CDR3aa: CASRTGGPAFNEQFF; CDR3nt: TGTGCCAGCAGAACGGGGGGGCCTGCTTTCAATGAGCAGTTCTTC
abundance: NA; v_gene: TRBV7-9; j_gene: TRBJ2-7; d_gene: TRBD1; CDR3aa: CASSQNRGRGSYEQYF; CDR3nt: TGTGCCAGCAGCCAAAACAGGGGGCGCGGGTCCTACGAGCAGTACTTC
abundance: once; v_gene: TRBV29-1; j_gene: TRBJ1-1; d_gene: TRBD1; CDR3aa: CSASTGGDTEAFF; CDR3nt: TGCAGCGCTTCGACAGGGGGGGACACTGAAGCTTTCTTT
abundance: NA; v_gene: TRBV28; j_gene: TRBJ2-2; d_gene: TRBD2; CDR3aa: CASIPGGTQLNTGELFF; CDR3nt: TGTGCCAGCATCCCGGGGGGGACCCAGCTGAACACCGGGGAGCTGTTTTTT
abundance: many; v_gene: TRBV19; j_gene: TRBJ2-7; d_gene: TRBD2; CDR3aa: CASSISASGTGSYEQYF; CDR3nt: TGTGCCAGTAGTATATCGGCTAGCGGGACGGGCTCCTACGAGCAGTACTTC
abundance: NA; v_gene: TRBV4-1; j_gene: TRBJ2-3; d_gene: NA; CDR3aa: CASSPLEERSTDTQYF; CDR3nt: TGCGCCAGCAGCCCCCTCGAAGAGCGGAGCACAGATACGCAGTATTTT
abundance: NA; v_gene: TRBV2; j_gene: TRBJ1-6; d_gene: NA; CDR3aa: CASSESMGYNSPLHF; CDR3nt: TGTGCCAGCAGTGAAAGTATGGGGTATAATTCACCCCTCCACTTT
abundance: NA; v_gene: TRBV2; j_gene: TRBJ1-5; d_gene: TRBD1; CDR3aa: CASSRDRGDQPQHF; CDR3nt: TGTGCCAGCAGCCGCGACAGGGGGGATCAGCCCCAGCATTTT
abundance: NA; v_gene: TRBV19; j_gene: TRBJ1-2; d_gene: TRBD1; CDR3aa: CASVQGARYGYTF; CDR3nt: TGTGCCAGTGTACAGGGGGCGCGGTATGGCTACACCTTC
abundance: NA; v_gene: TRBV9; j_gene: TRBJ2-1; d_gene: NA; CDR3aa: CASSVVRPGYNEQFF; CDR3nt: TGTGCCAGCAGCGTAGTTAGACCCGGATACAATGAGCAGTTCTTC
abundance: once; v_gene: TRBV7-9; j_gene: TRBJ2-1; d_gene: NA; CDR3aa: CASETGGHNEQFF; CDR3nt: TGTGCCAGTGAGACAGGAGGACACAATGAGCAGTTCTTC
abundance: NA; v_gene: TRBV4-3; j_gene: TRBJ2-1; d_gene: NA; CDR3aa: CASSQETGPYNEQFF; CDR3nt: TGCGCCAGCAGCCAAGAGACAGGACCCTACAATGAGCAGTTCTTC
abundance: NA; v_gene: TRBV4-3; j_gene: TRBJ1-4; d_gene: NA; CDR3aa: CASSQGVQNGGLFF; CDR3nt: TGCGCCAGCAGCCAAGGGGTCCAAAACGGGGGACTGTTTTTT
abundance: NA; v_gene: TRBV5-1; j_gene: TRBJ2-7; d_gene: TRBD1; CDR3aa: CASRGGPFSYEQYF; CDR3nt: TGCGCCAGCAGAGGGGGCCCGTTCTCCTACGAGCAGTACTTC
abundance: NA; v_gene: TRBV15; j_gene: TRBJ1-3; d_gene: NA; CDR3aa: CATSRDRTGNTIYF; CDR3nt: TGTGCCACCAGCAGAGATCGTACTGGAAACACCATATATTTT
abundance: once; v_gene: TRBV20-1; j_gene: TRBJ1-3; d_gene: NA; CDR3aa: CSARVGNTIYF; CDR3nt: TGCAGTGCTAGAGTTGGAAACACCATATATTTT
abundance: NA; v_gene: TRBV18; j_gene: TRBJ2-7; d_gene: TRBD1; CDR3aa: CASSPRPGTGGEQYF; CDR3nt: TGTGCCAGCTCACCACGCCCCGGGACAGGGGGCGAGCAGTACTTC
abundance: NA; v_gene: TRBV27; j_gene: TRBJ2-7; d_gene: NA; CDR3aa: CASSPVWVGPSYEQYF; CDR3nt: TGTGCCAGCAGCCCAGTTTGGGTGGGACCCTCCTACGAGCAGTACTTC
abundance: NA; v_gene: TRBV27; j_gene: TRBJ1-6; d_gene: NA; CDR3aa: CASSLRDDGGSSYNSPLHF; CDR3nt: TGTGCCAGCAGTTTAAGGGACGACGGCGGAAGCTCCTATAATTCACCCCTCCACTTT
abundance: NA; v_gene: TRBV12-2; j_gene: TRBJ1-5; d_gene: NA; CDR3aa: CASHSGFTQPQHF; CDR3nt: TGTGCAAGTCATTCAGGGTTCACTCAGCCCCAGCATTTT
abundance: NA; v_gene: TRBV7-8; j_gene: TRBJ1-5; d_gene: NA; CDR3aa: CASSADSYSNQPQHF; CDR3nt: TGTGCCAGCAGCGCGGACAGTTATAGCAATCAGCCCCAGCATTTT
abundance: NA; v_gene: TRBV7-9; j_gene: TRBJ2-1; d_gene: TRBD2; CDR3aa: CASSFQLAGFDEQFF; CDR3nt: TGTGCCAGCAGCTTCCAACTAGCGGGTTTCGATGAGCAGTTCTTC
abundance: NA; v_gene: TRBV5-6; j_gene: TRBJ2-3; d_gene: TRBD2; CDR3aa: CASSFGLAGRTDTQYF; CDR3nt: TGTGCCAGCAGCTTTGGACTAGCGGGGAGGACAGATACGCAGTATTTT
abundance: NA; v_gene: TRBV6-5; j_gene: TRBJ2-5; d_gene: TRBD1; CDR3aa: CASSPGQGGQETQYF; CDR3nt: TGTGCCAGCAGTCCTGGACAGGGAGGCCAAGAGACCCAGTACTTC
abundance: NA; v_gene: TRBV19; j_gene: TRBJ2-7; d_gene: NA; CDR3aa: CASSITHGYEQYF; CDR3nt: TGTGCCAGTAGTATAACCCACGGCTATGAGCAGTACTTC
abundance: NA; v_gene: TRBV7-3; j_gene: TRBJ2-2; d_gene: NA; CDR3aa: CASSNPGGELFF; CDR3nt: TGTGCCAGCAGCAACCCCGGCGGGGAGCTGTTTTTT
abundance: NA; v_gene: TRBV7-8; j_gene: TRBJ2-7; d_gene: NA; CDR3aa: CASRLDGVHEQYF; CDR3nt: TGTGCCAGCAGGTTGGACGGGGTCCACGAGCAGTACTTC
abundance: NA; v_gene: TRBV6-2/TRBV6-3; j_gene: TRBJ2-2; d_gene: NA; CDR3aa: CASSRPGVTGELFF; CDR3nt: TGTGCCAGCAGTAGGCCAGGGGTCACCGGGGAGCTGTTTTTT
abundance: NA; v_gene: TRBV14; j_gene: TRBJ1-1; d_gene: NA; CDR3aa: CASSQLTVWDTEAFF; CDR3nt: TGTGCCAGCAGCCAGTTAACCGTTTGGGACACTGAAGCTTTCTTT
abundance: NA; v_gene: TRBV7-9; j_gene: TRBJ1-2; d_gene: NA; CDR3aa: CASSFDPWDYGYTF; CDR3nt: TGTGCCAGCAGCTTCGATCCCTGGGACTATGGCTACACCTTC
abundance: NA; v_gene: TRBV4-2; j_gene: TRBJ1-2; d_gene: NA; CDR3aa: CASSQDGVNYGYTF; CDR3nt: TGTGCCAGCAGCCAAGATGGGGTTAACTATGGCTACACCTTC
abundance: NA; v_gene: TRBV4-2; j_gene: TRBJ1-2; d_gene: NA; CDR3aa: CASSHPRGGTNYGYTF; CDR3nt: TGTGCCAGCAGCCACCCCCGGGGAGGTACTAACTATGGCTACACCTTC
abundance: NA; v_gene: TRBV11-2; j_gene: TRBJ2-5; d_gene: NA; CDR3aa: CASSLQETQYF; CDR3nt: TGTGCCAGCAGCCTCCAAGAGACCCAGTACTTC
abundance: NA; v_gene: TRBV6-5; j_gene: TRBJ1-2; d_gene: TRBD1; CDR3aa: CASSPRTGNYGYTF; CDR3nt: TGTGCCAGCAGTCCCAGGACAGGAAACTATGGCTACACCTTC
abundance: NA; v_gene: TRBV12-5; j_gene: TRBJ2-7; d_gene: NA; CDR3aa: CAGARLGGLPYEQYF; CDR3nt: TGTGCTGGGGCCCGGCTTGGAGGGCTCCCCTACGAGCAGTACTTC
abundance: NA; v_gene: TRBV2; j_gene: TRBJ1-1; d_gene: NA; CDR3aa: CASSDGLNTEAFF; CDR3nt: TGTGCCAGCAGTGACGGCTTGAACACTGAAGCTTTCTTT
abundance: NA; v_gene: TRBV6-5; j_gene: TRBJ2-7; d_gene: TRBD1; CDR3aa: CASSLGTAIIF; CDR3nt: TGTGCCAGCAGTCTGGGGACAGCCATCATCTTC
abundance: NA; v_gene: TRBV6-5; j_gene: TRBJ1-2; d_gene: NA; CDR3aa: CASSTASTNYGYTF; CDR3nt: TGTGCCAGCAGCACAGCTTCTACTAACTATGGCTACACCTTC
abundance: NA; v_gene: TRBV5-4; j_gene: TRBJ2-2; d_gene: NA; CDR3aa: CASSGTNTGELFF; CDR3nt: TGTGCCAGCAGCGGTACGAACACCGGGGAGCTGTTTTTT
abundance: NA; v_gene: TRBV6-6; j_gene: TRBJ1-2; d_gene: NA; CDR3aa: CASRYTNYGYTF; CDR3nt: TGTGCCAGCAGGTACACTAACTATGGCTACACCTTC
abundance: NA; v_gene: TRBV5-1; j_gene: TRBJ2-1; d_gene: NA; CDR3aa: CASSMDGYNEQFF; CDR3nt: TGCGCCAGCAGCATGGACGGCTACAATGAGCAGTTCTTC
abundance: medium-sized; v_gene: TRBV5-6; j_gene: TRBJ2-7; d_gene: TRBD1; CDR3aa: CASSSPGQSYEQYF; CDR3nt: TGTGCCAGCAGCTCTCCGGGACAGTCCTACGAGCAGTACTTC
abundance: NA; v_gene: TRBV6-6; j_gene: TRBJ1-5; d_gene: TRBD1; CDR3aa: CASSYGQGRGNQPQHF; CDR3nt: TGTGCCAGCAGTTACGGACAGGGTCGGGGCAATCAGCCCCAGCATTTT
abundance: NA; v_gene: TRBV5-1; j_gene: TRBJ1-2; d_gene: NA; CDR3aa: CASSLEYAYYGYTF; CDR3nt: TGCGCCAGCAGCTTGGAATATGCCTACTATGGCTACACCTTC
abundance: NA; v_gene: TRBV5-6; j_gene: TRBJ1-1; d_gene: NA; CDR3aa: CASQRSNTEAFF; CDR3nt: TGTGCCAGCCAGAGGTCGAACACTGAAGCTTTCTTT
abundance: NA; v_gene: TRBV9; j_gene: TRBJ1-4; d_gene: NA; CDR3aa: CASRAGENNEKLFF; CDR3nt: TGTGCCAGCAGAGCCGGGGAAAATAATGAAAAACTGTTTTTT
abundance: NA; v_gene: TRBV16; j_gene: TRBJ1-4; d_gene: TRBD1; CDR3aa: CASSHRGQANEKLFF; CDR3nt: TGTGCCAGCAGCCATCGGGGACAGGCTAATGAAAAACTGTTTTTT
abundance: NA; v_gene: TRBV29-1; j_gene: TRBJ1-1; d_gene: NA; CDR3aa: CSVVVVRRAEAFF; CDR3nt: TGCAGCGTTGTCGTCGTCAGGCGAGCTGAAGCTTTCTTT
abundance: NA; v_gene: TRBV6-5; j_gene: TRBJ1-2; d_gene: NA; CDR3aa: CASSYEPGGDGYTF; CDR3nt: TGTGCCAGCAGTTACGAGCCTGGGGGGGATGGCTACACCTTC